This passage covers 31 T cell receptor beta chains from one sample sequenced in a study of blood T cell repertoires in COVID-19. Here immunoSEQ multiplex PCR was the method, and the copy in TCRdb shows in-frame clones only, minus some. The repertoire has 300,000 to 400,000 clones, 88% of them found once; the top ten carry around 1.2%. The material sequenced was PBMCs or T cells enriched from blood (not recorded which). Receptor source: a woman aged 18 to 35 who had recovered from COVID-19.

The chain uses TRBV14 and TRBJ1-1, with D possibly being TRBD1 (6 bases). This CDR3 region has 11 residues. With 4 bases removed from V and 12 bases from J, the gap between germline ends came to 12 bases. Germline CDR1 reads SGHDN; CDR2 reads FVKESK. CDR3 coding DNA: TGTGCCAGCAGCCTAGAAGGACAGCCTTTCTTT. Protein sequence: CASSLEGQPFF.

The rearrangement uses TRBV7-9 and TRBJ2-5; no reliable D call. The CDR3 has 14 residues. Germline lookup yields CDR1 SEHNR and CDR2 FQNEAQ (reference sequence). Trimming removed 4 bases from V and 1 base from J, with 10 bases in between. The chain's CDR3 is CASSSPMAQETQYF. The CDR3 DNA is TGTGCCAGCAGCTCCCCGATGGCCCAAGAGACCCAGTACTTC.

CDR3 bases: TGTGCCAGCAGTTACTCGAGTTGGGAGAGGAGCAATCAGCCCCAGCATTTT. It yields the protein CASSYSSWERSNQPQHF. The chain has TRBV6-2 or TRBV6-3 and TRBJ1-5; D is uncertain. This CDR3 has 17 amino acids. The ends were cut back, 0 bases at V and 1 base at J, with 13 bases in the middle. Looked up from germline, CDR1 is MNHEY and CDR2 is SVGEGT.

The genes are TRBV4-1 and TRBJ2-3; TRBD2 matches at 9 bases. CDR1 is MGHRA and CDR2 is YSYEKL in the germline V gene. The CDR3 is 15 residues long. Losses at the gene ends were 4 bases for V and 1 base for J; bases not matched to a gene: 3. The CDR3 DNA follows: TGCGCCAGCAGCCTCGCTAGCGGGGGCACAGATACGCAGTATTTT. It is translated as CASSLASGGTDTQYF.

The CDR3 spells CSVVQGSTEAFF. The CDR3 bases are TGCAGCGTTGTTCAGGGTAGCACTGAAGCTTTCTTT. The rearrangement joins TRBV29-1 to TRBJ1-1; TRBD1 might be the D (5 bases). V lost 4 bases to trimming and J lost 4 bases, with 10 bases between them. This CDR3 is built from 12 residues. CDR1 is SQVTM and CDR2 is ANQGSEA in the germline V gene.

In this sample, this clone turned up once. This chain uses TRBV7-9 with TRBJ2-3; possible D gene TRBD2, 7 bases. The CDR3 spans 16 residues. V lost 4 bases to trimming and J lost 3 bases, with 17 bases between them. Germline V gene sequence: CDR1 SEHNR, CDR2 FQNEAQ (reference sequence). The CDR3 loop reads CASSSGWGGLTDTQYF. As DNA, the CDR3 is TGTGCCAGCAGCTCCGGATGGGGGGGCTTAACAGATACGCAGTATTTT.

The chain has TRBV6-5 and TRBJ2-7, with D perhaps TRBD2 (6 bases). V was clipped by 6 bases and J by 0 bases, with 12 bases between them. The germline V gene encodes CDR1 MNHEY and CDR2 SVGAGI. The CDR3 length is 14 residues. The CDR3 sequence: CASRLGGNSYEQYF. Here the CDR3 DNA reads TGTGCCAGCAGATTGGGGGGTAACTCCTACGAGCAGTACTTC.

The chain combines TRBV11-3 with TRBJ2-1, with TRBD2 matching over 8 bases. The CDR3 has 16 residues. CDR1 is SGHNT, CDR2 YENEEA, per germline. J gave up 4 bases and V 5 bases, and 10 bases lay outside the gene matches. The CDR3 protein is CASSVDSGAVYNEQFF. The CDR3 DNA reads as TGTGCCAGCAGCGTCGATAGCGGGGCGGTATACAATGAGCAGTTCTTC.

The CDR3 DNA sequence: TGTGCCACCAGCAGAGAATACCAAATCATTTCAGGGGGGTACGAGCAGTACTTC. This translates into CATSREYQIISGGYEQYF. The chain links TRBV15 to TRBJ2-7, with D perhaps matching TRBD1 (7 bases). Germline-derived CDR1 and CDR2 are LNHNV and YYDKDF (reference sequence). The CDR3 is 18 residues long. The V and J ends lost 0 bases and 4 bases respectively, with 22 bases between them.

The chain uses TRBV4-2 and TRBJ2-3; tentative D call: TRBD1 (6 bases). The CDR3 runs 13 residues. Trimming pared 7 bases from V and 3 bases from J, leaving 11 bases between. Germline loops: CDR1 LGHNA, CDR2 YNFKEQ. CDR3 nucleotide sequence: TGTGCCAGCAACAACAGGGCGACAGATACGCAGTATTTT. Translating it yields CASNNRATDTQYF.

The chain combines TRBV7-9 with TRBJ2-3; 9 nucleotides agree with TRBD2. The junction had 6 bases not matched to a gene; V was cut back by 5 bases and J by 3 bases. This CDR3 region has 15 residues. CDR1 and CDR2 from the germline V gene are SEHNR and FQNEAQ (reference sequence). DNA of the CDR3: TGTGCCAGCAGCGCGCGGGGGGGCCGGACAGATACGCAGTATTTT. Translation gives CASSARGGRTDTQYF.

The CDR3, as DNA: TGTGCCAGCAGTCAACAGGGGCCGGCCAACGTCCTGACTTTC. Its translation is CASSQQGPANVLTF. This rearrangement joins TRBV6-2 or TRBV6-3 to TRBJ2-6, with 7 bases that match TRBD1. V lost 5 bases to trimming and J lost 6 bases; unmatched junction nucleotides: 4. The CDR3 has 14 residues. Germline V gives CDR1 MNHEY, CDR2 SVGEGT.

This chain joins TRBV27 and TRBJ1-1; D not certain. The CDR3 length is 11 residues. Germline V CDR1 and CDR2: MNHEY, SMNVEV (reference sequence). The V end was cut by 4 bases, the J end by 11 bases, with 11 bases between. CDR3 protein: CASSSHRSAFF. The CDR3 DNA is TGTGCCAGCAGTTCCCATCGGTCGGCTTTCTTT.

The V gene is TRBV30, the J gene TRBJ2-7, with 10 bases lining up with TRBD1. CDR1 is GTSNPN, CDR2 SVGIG, per germline (reference sequence). The CDR3 is made up of 13 amino acids. The trim removed 5 bases at V and 3 bases at J, leaving 4 bases unmatched. The CDR3 nucleotides are TGTGCCTGGGACAGGGGGCTAGACTACGAGCAGTACTTC. Protein sequence: CAWDRGLDYEQYF.

This sequence joins TRBV5-4 and TRBJ1-1; possibly TRBD1 for D (5 bases). Germline lookup yields CDR1 SGHNT and CDR2 YYREEE (reference sequence). The V and J ends lost 10 bases and 4 bases respectively, with 20 bases between them. The CDR3 sequence is 14 residues long. The CDR3 loop reads CALSGAGGGTEAFF. The CDR3 nucleotides are TGTGCCCTTAGTGGGGCGGGGGGAGGCACTGAAGCTTTCTTT.

The gene calls are TRBV27 and TRBJ2-3, with 9 bases that match TRBD1. This CDR3 has 14 residues. The V and J ends lost 6 bases and 4 bases, in that order; junction bases with no gene match: 5. Germline CDR1 reads MNHEY; CDR2 reads SMNVEV (reference sequence). The CDR3 DNA reads as TGTGCCAGCAGGCAACAGGGGGCGTCAGATACGCAGTATTTT. Protein product: CASRQQGASDTQYF.

The V gene is TRBV20-1, the J gene TRBJ1-2; no clear D. The CDR3 loop spans 11 amino acids. Per the germline V gene, CDR1 is DFQATT and CDR2 is SNEGSKA (reference sequence). Deletions cut 2 bases from V and 3 bases from J, with 4 bases between. CDR3 sequence: CSARPDYGYTF. DNA for the CDR3: TGCAGTGCTAGACCAGACTATGGCTACACCTTC.

This sequence joins TRBV6-2 or TRBV6-3 and TRBJ2-7; D gene unclear. The CDR3 consists of 15 residues. The ends were cut back, 6 bases at V and 3 bases at J, with 18 bases in the middle. Germline-derived CDR1 and CDR2 are MNHEY and SVGEGT. The CDR3 DNA reads TGTGCCAGCAGCCCCCCCTTCCGACACCTCTACGAGCAGTACTTC. Its protein is CASSPPFRHLYEQYF.

The rearrangement uses TRBV19 and TRBJ2-3; 8 nucleotides match TRBD1. The germline CDR1 and CDR2 sequences are LNHDA and SQIVND (reference sequence). The CDR3 consists of 18 residues. The junction had 16 bases not matched to a gene; V was cut back by 4 bases and J by 4 bases. This chain's CDR3 is CASSTLLRTGSFSDTQYF. The CDR3 coding sequence is TGTGCCAGTAGTACCTTGCTGAGGACAGGGAGTTTTTCAGATACGCAGTATTTT.

The rearrangement joins TRBV7-9 to TRBJ2-5; tentative D call: TRBD1 (6 bases). V was shortened by 7 bases and J by 2 bases, with 17 bases between the two germline ends. In germline, CDR1 is SEHNR, CDR2 FQNEAQ (reference sequence). This CDR3 contains 15 residues. CDR3 DNA: TGTGCCAGCACCTCCGGACGGGGACAACAAGAGACCCAGTACTTC. Protein product: CASTSGRGQQETQYF.

The rearrangement links TRBV5-4 to TRBJ2-1; D ambiguous. Germline CDR1 SGHNT, CDR2 YYREEE (reference sequence). CDR3 size: 12 residues. V dropped 4 bases and J dropped 4 bases, with 6 bases sitting between them. The CDR3 nucleotides are TGTGCCAGCAGCCTGGCTTACAATGAGCAGTTCTTC. The encoded protein is CASSLAYNEQFF.

The V and J genes are TRBV4-2 and TRBJ2-7; a weak D match, TRBD1 (6 bases). Germline V lookup: CDR1 LGHNA, CDR2 YNFKEQ. Trimming cost V 2 bases and J 2 bases, with 19 bases left between them. CDR3 size: 17 residues. The CDR3 protein is CASSQPTRGFGAYEQYF. CDR3 coding DNA: TGTGCCAGCAGCCAACCTACTAGGGGGTTTGGTGCCTACGAGCAGTACTTC.

The V and J genes are TRBV30 and TRBJ1-6; D perhaps matches TRBD1 (5 bases). Germline CDR1 is GTSNPN and CDR2 is SVGIG (reference sequence). V gave up 0 bases and J gave up 14 bases, with 17 bases separating them. The CDR3 has 14 amino acids. Here the CDR3 DNA reads TGTGCCTGGAGTGTAATTCCGGGGGTCCCAACCCTCCACTTT. This encodes CAWSVIPGVPTLHF.

CDR3 region: CASSQDLGDTGYTF. The CDR3 region has the DNA TGTGCCAGCAGCCAAGATTTAGGGGATACTGGCTACACCTTC. The rearrangement uses TRBV3-1 (or the pseudogene TRBV3-2) and TRBJ1-2; a possible D gene is TRBD1 (5 bases). CDR3 length equals 14 residues. CDR1 is LGHDT, CDR2 YNNKEL, per germline (reference sequence). Deletions cut 0 bases from V and 7 bases from J, with 12 bases between.

The chain links TRBV3-1 (or the pseudogene TRBV3-2) to TRBJ2-4; 9 bases map to TRBD1. J was trimmed by 6 bases and V by 6 bases; bases with no gene match: 3. Germline assignment: CDR1 LGHDT and CDR2 YNNKEL (reference sequence). The CDR3 sequence is 13 residues long. CDR3 protein: CASSDRGVNIQYF. As DNA, the CDR3 is TGTGCCAGCAGTGACAGGGGGGTAAACATTCAGTACTTC.

The J gene is TRBJ2-4, the V gene TRBV19; TRBD1 matches 7 bases. CDR3 length equals 17 residues. CDR1 LNHDA and CDR2 SQIVND come from the germline V gene (reference sequence). Losses at the gene ends were 5 bases for V and 3 bases for J; bases not matched to a gene: 13. This chain's CDR3 is CASSANPGGWGKNIQYF. CDR3 coding DNA: TGTGCCAGTAGTGCCAATCCAGGGGGTTGGGGCAAAAACATTCAGTACTTC.

The chain is built from TRBV30 and TRBJ1-2; possible D gene TRBD1, 5 bases. The CDR3 length is 12 residues. V was clipped by 8 bases and J by 6 bases, with 16 bases between them. Germline CDR1 reads GTSNPN; CDR2 reads SVGIG (reference sequence). The CDR3 DNA reads TGTGCCGGACAATTGGCGGACCATGGCTACACCTTC. It translates to CAGQLADHGYTF.

CDR3 amino acids: CASSEWGGWQETQYF. The DNA of the CDR3 is TGCGCCAGCAGTGAGTGGGGGGGCTGGCAAGAGACCCAGTACTTC. The chain carries TRBV10-2 and TRBJ2-5, with D maybe TRBD2 (7 bases). Germline V lookup: CDR1 WSHSY, CDR2 SAAADI. V dropped 1 base and J dropped 2 bases, with 11 bases sitting between them. The CDR3 totals 15 residues.

A single count supports this clone. The chain uses TRBV4-1 and TRBJ1-4; no firm D call. Germline V CDR1 and CDR2: MGHRA, YSYEKL. The V gene lost 8 bases and the J gene lost 7 bases, with 11 bases spanning the gap. CDR3 size: 12 residues. The CDR3 sequence is CASGTRSEKLFF. As DNA, the CDR3 is TGCGCCAGCGGAACTCGGAGTGAAAAACTGTTTTTT.

This clone was seen only once. The chain carries TRBV27 and TRBJ2-7; possibly TRBD1 for D (6 bases). Germline V gene sequence: CDR1 MNHEY, CDR2 SMNVEV (reference sequence). Trimming pared 3 bases from V and 2 bases from J, leaving 11 bases between. This CDR3 spans 14 amino acids. CDR3 in amino acids: CASSFSDSTYEQYF. CDR3 DNA sequence: TGTGCCAGCAGTTTTTCGGACAGTACCTACGAGCAGTACTTC.

The V gene is TRBV5-1, the J gene TRBJ1-5; 7 positions match TRBD1. V was pared by 4 bases and J by 0 bases, with 4 bases of the junction left unmatched. Germline V gives CDR1 SGHRS, CDR2 YFSETQ. This CDR3 contains 15 residues. The chain's CDR3 is CASSPGTDSNQPQHF. The CDR3 DNA follows: TGCGCCAGCAGCCCCGGGACAGATAGCAATCAGCCCCAGCATTTT.